These 27 T cell receptor beta chains were sequenced from one sample in a study of OX40 agonist ivuxolimab in advanced cancers. The method was immunoSEQ multiplex PCR; TCRdb's version includes in-frame clones alone and lacks a portion of them. The sample includes 80,000 to 95,000 clones, approximately 90% seen only once; the top ten take less than 1.5%. The material was CD4+ or CD8+ T cells sorted from blood, obtained in a trial of the OX40 agonist ivuxolimab. These receptors originate from an adult with an advanced solid tumor such as melanoma, head and neck, liver or kidney cancer.

The CDR3, as DNA: TGTGCCAGCAGGGCGGGACGGCCGAACACTGAAGCTTTCTTT. This sequence encodes CASRAGRPNTEAFF. The gene calls are TRBV28 and TRBJ1-1, with D possibly being TRBD1 (5 bases). Trimming cost V 6 bases and J 1 base, with 12 bases left between them. This CDR3 comprises 14 residues. Germline-derived CDR1 and CDR2 are MDHEN and SYDVKM.

The rearrangement links TRBV27 to TRBJ1-6; 7 nucleotides agree with TRBD1. The trim removed 2 bases at V and 8 bases at J, leaving 0 bases unmatched. CDR3 length equals 13 residues. Germline CDR1 MNHEY, CDR2 SMNVEV (reference sequence). The CDR3 sequence is CASSLTGDSPLHF. The CDR3 region has the DNA TGTGCCAGCAGTTTAACAGGGGATTCACCCCTCCACTTT.

The V gene is TRBV2, the J gene TRBJ2-7; no clear D. Trimming took 7 bases from V and 0 from J, leaving 7 bases between them. Germline assignment: CDR1 SNHLY and CDR2 FYNNEI. The CDR3 spans 12 residues. The CDR3 nucleotides read TGTGCCAGCAAGGCGGACTCCTACGAGCAGTACTTC. This encodes CASKADSYEQYF. Supplemented by reference TRBV2 and TRBJ2-7, the full variable domain reads EPEVTQTPSHQVTQMGQEVILRCVPISNHLYFYWYRQILGQKVEFLVSFYNNEISEKSEIFDDQFSVERPDGSNFTLKIRSTKLEDSAMYFCASKADSYEQYFGPGTRLTVT.

This chain connects TRBV27 to TRBJ1-6; 8 nucleotides match TRBD1. The CDR3 consists of 13 residues. Germline V gene sequence: CDR1 MNHEY, CDR2 SMNVEV (reference sequence). The junction had 6 bases not matched to a gene; V was cut back by 2 bases and J by 15 bases. The CDR3 DNA reads as TGTGCCAGCAGTTTAGACAGGGGAAGAAACCTCCACTTT. This translates into CASSLDRGRNLHF.

The chain is built from TRBV6-4 and TRBJ2-5; D may correspond to TRBD1 or TRBD2 (7 bases each). CDR1 and CDR2 from the germline V gene are MRHNA and SNTAGT. Trimming removed 9 bases from V and 8 bases from J, with 19 bases in between. The CDR3 has 13 residues. The CDR3 bases are TGTGCCAGTAAAGGGGGCGGGGGTCTAACCCAGTACTTC. Encoded protein: CASKGGGGLTQYF.

The chain has TRBV19 and TRBJ1-5, with D possibly being TRBD1 (5 bases). CDR3 length equals 16 residues. Per germline, CDR1 LNHDA and CDR2 SQIVND (reference sequence). V dropped 3 bases and J dropped 4 bases, with 16 bases sitting between them. In DNA form, the CDR3 reads TGTGCCAGTAGTATTAAGGCTACAGGCGGTAATCAGCCCCAGCATTTT. As protein: CASSIKATGGNQPQHF.

The V call is TRBV18, the J call TRBJ1-3; 9 bases map to TRBD1. The CDR3 has 15 amino acids. From germline, CDR1 is KGHSH and CDR2 LQKENI. The V segment lost 4 bases and the J segment 3 bases; nucleotides outside the gene matches: 4. This CDR3 reads CASSLRDRDGNTIYF. The CDR3, as DNA: TGTGCCAGCTCACTACGGGACAGGGATGGAAACACCATATATTTT.

The V and J genes are TRBV5-1 and TRBJ1-6, with D possibly TRBD1 on 6 matching bases. V dropped 4 bases and J dropped 4 bases, with 15 bases sitting between them. The CDR3 covers 16 residues. Germline lookup yields CDR1 SGHRS and CDR2 YFSETQ. The CDR3 nucleotides are TGCGCCAGCAGCCAGGACAGCCGGTCATATAATTCACCCCTCCACTTT. Encoded protein: CASSQDSRSYNSPLHF.

The rearrangement joins TRBV9 to TRBJ1-1, with D hard to call. Germline V lookup: CDR1 SGDLS, CDR2 YYNGEE. CDR3 length: 13 amino acids. V was clipped by 0 bases and J by 4 bases, with 7 bases between them. The CDR3 DNA reads TGTGCCAGCAGCGTAGCTGTGGTCACTGAAGCTTTCTTT. Residues: CASSVAVVTEAFF. The full variable domain, in which reference TRBV9 and TRBJ1-1 provide the parts outside the CDR3, is DSGVTQTPKHLITATGQRVTLRCSPRSGDLSVYWYQQSLDQGLQFLIQYYNGEERAKGNILERFSAQQFPDLHSELNLSSLELGDSALYFCASSVAVVTEAFFGQGTRLTVV.

The rearrangement links TRBV7-3 to TRBJ1-1; TRBD1 might be the D (6 bases). The length of the CDR3 is 16 residues. The germline CDR1 and CDR2 sequences are SGHTA and FQGTGA. Trimming took off 1 base at V and 1 base at J, with 13 bases between the two ends. This CDR3 reads CASSLIGGPENTEAFF. The CDR3 DNA sequence: TGTGCCAGCAGCTTAATCGGGGGGCCGGAGAACACTGAAGCTTTCTTT.

This clone was recorded a few times. This chain connects TRBV10-3 to TRBJ1-1; D unresolved. CDR3 size: 12 residues. Trimming pared 6 bases from V and 7 bases from J, leaving 12 bases between. Germline assignment: CDR1 ENHRY and CDR2 SYGVKD. The CDR3 here is CAISRGEVEAFF. The CDR3 coding sequence is TGTGCCATCAGCCGCGGGGAGGTTGAAGCTTTCTTT.

The chain has TRBV7-9 and TRBJ2-1; D is perhaps TRBD2 (7 bases). Trimming cost V 4 bases and J 3 bases, with 19 bases left between them. CDR1 is SEHNR, CDR2 FQNEAQ, per germline (reference sequence). CDR3 length equals 17 residues. For the CDR3, the DNA is TGTGCCAGCAGCTCTGCACGGGGGGCCGATTACTACAATGAGCAGTTCTTC. Its translation: CASSSARGADYYNEQFF.

The chain couples TRBV7-3 to TRBJ2-7; D is undetermined. From germline, CDR1 is SGHTA and CDR2 FQGTGA. Trimming left V 0 bases short and J 0 bases short, with 6 bases between. This CDR3 is 14 amino acids long. Here the CDR3 DNA reads TGTGCCAGCAGCTTAACTCCCCACTCCTACGAGCAGTACTTC. Its protein product is CASSLTPHSYEQYF.

The chain is built from TRBV6-6 and TRBJ1-2; 9 bases match TRBD1. Germline loops: CDR1 MNHNY, CDR2 SVGAGI (reference sequence). V was pared by 0 bases and J by 4 bases, with 3 bases of the junction left unmatched. The CDR3 length is 15 residues. The CDR3 reads CASSYSPGQGYGYTF. As DNA, the CDR3 is TGTGCCAGCAGTTACTCACCGGGACAGGGCTATGGCTACACCTTC.

The V gene is TRBV5-4, the J gene TRBJ1-5, with TRBD1 as a possible D gene (5 bases). Trimming shortened V by 3 bases and J by 4 bases, and 14 bases separated the two germline ends. The CDR3 is made up of 15 amino acids. CDR1 and CDR2 from the germline V gene are SGHNT and YYREEE (reference sequence). CDR3 residues: CASSWGGAENQPQHF. CDR3 DNA sequence: TGTGCCAGCAGCTGGGGCGGGGCGGAGAATCAGCCCCAGCATTTT.

This clone was observed a handful of times. The gene calls are TRBV29-1 and TRBJ1-1, with a possible D match to TRBD1 (6 bases). The CDR3 runs 12 residues. Germline CDR1 SQVTM, CDR2 ANQGSEA. The V and J ends lost 5 bases and 6 bases respectively, with 13 bases between them. CDR3 protein: CSVLRTVAEAFF. The CDR3, as DNA: TGCAGCGTTCTCCGGACAGTAGCTGAAGCTTTCTTT.

The chain couples TRBV29-1 to TRBJ2-1; D is unresolved. CDR3 length: 11 amino acids. CDR1 and CDR2 (germline): SQVTM, ANQGSEA. Trimming cost V 7 bases and J 3 bases, with 7 bases left between them. The CDR3 DNA sequence: TGCAGCGCCATCCTCTACAATGAGCAGTTCTTC. Protein sequence: CSAILYNEQFF.

The V and J genes are TRBV19 and TRBJ1-4, with D perhaps matching TRBD1 (5 bases). In germline, CDR1 is LNHDA, CDR2 SQIVND (reference sequence). This CDR3 is built from 15 residues. V was trimmed by 6 bases and J by 0 bases, leaving 11 bases between them. CDR3 sequence reads: CASRDNIATNEKLFF. Written as DNA, the CDR3 is TGTGCCAGTAGGGACAACATCGCAACTAATGAAAAACTGTTTTTT.

V gene TRBV7-7 combines with J gene TRBJ2-2; the D call may be TRBD1 or TRBD2 (5 bases each). The V and J ends lost 4 bases and 11 bases respectively, with 17 bases between them. Germline V gene lookup returns CDR1 SSHAT and CDR2 FNYEAQ (reference sequence). The CDR3 runs to 14 residues. The CDR3: CASSSGGGLRELFF. CDR3 nucleotides: TGTGCCAGCAGCTCCGGTGGGGGTCTGAGAGAGCTGTTTTTT.

The chain couples TRBV2 to TRBJ2-3; no reliable D call. The CDR3 contains 13 residues. Per the germline V gene, CDR1 is SNHLY and CDR2 is FYNNEI. Trimming took off 5 bases at V and 4 bases at J, with 10 bases between the two ends. In DNA, the CDR3 is TGTGCCAGCAGTCTGGGGATGGCAGATACGCAGTATTTT. Translation: CASSLGMADTQYF.

This chain connects TRBV7-9 to TRBJ2-7; 10 positions match TRBD2. Trimming at V came to 0 bases and at J to 5 bases, leaving 4 bases not matched to a gene. The CDR3 sequence is 15 residues long. Per germline, CDR1 SEHNR and CDR2 FQNEAQ (reference sequence). The CDR3 nucleotides read TGTGCCAGCAGCTTAGCGTCTAGCGGGAGCAACGAGCAGTACTTC. It is translated as CASSLASSGSNEQYF.

The chain uses TRBV11-3 and TRBJ2-1; TRBD2 aligns across 7 bases. V dropped 5 bases and J dropped 1; count of bases not matched to a gene: 5. Per the germline V gene, CDR1 is SGHNT and CDR2 is YENEEA. This CDR3 spans 15 amino acids. CDR3 sequence (DNA): TGTGCCAGCAGCCGGACTAGTCTGTCCTACAATGAGCAGTTCTTC. It encodes CASSRTSLSYNEQFF.

The V gene is TRBV6-1, the J gene TRBJ2-7; D is ambiguous. Germline CDR1 reads MNHNS; CDR2 reads SASEGT. Trimming took off 6 bases at V and 6 bases at J, with 9 bases between the two ends. The length of the CDR3 is 11 residues. The DNA for the CDR3 is TGTGCCAGCAGCGCCCCGCGCGAGCAGTACTTC. This sequence encodes CASSAPREQYF.

The chain combines TRBV5-4 with TRBJ2-7; 9 nucleotides line up with TRBD2. V dropped 4 bases and J dropped 5; count of bases not matched to a gene: 7. The CDR3 runs to 14 residues. The germline V gene encodes CDR1 SGHNT and CDR2 YYREEE (reference sequence). For the CDR3, the DNA is TGTGCCAGCAGCCAAGGTAGCGGGAGTAACGAGCAGTACTTC. Protein: CASSQGSGSNEQYF.

The chain carries TRBV7-2 and TRBJ1-5; TRBD1 matches 8 bases. From germline, CDR1 is SGHTA and CDR2 FQGNSA. This CDR3 is built from 14 residues. Trimming at V came to 6 bases and at J to 3 bases, leaving 4 bases not matched to a gene. In DNA form, the CDR3 reads TGTGCCAGCAGAAGGACAGGGAACAATCAGCCCCAGCATTTT. It encodes CASRRTGNNQPQHF.

This clone was found a few times. The rearrangement uses TRBV19 and TRBJ1-1; D may be TRBD1 (6 bases). V lost 1 base, J lost 3 bases, and 21 bases lay in between. Germline V gene lookup returns CDR1 LNHDA and CDR2 SQIVND (reference sequence). This CDR3 has 18 amino acids. The CDR3 DNA reads TGTGCCAGTAGTATAGGTTGGGGGCCGGGGGAGTCTGACACTGAAGCTTTCTTT. It codes for CASSIGWGPGESDTEAFF. Variable domain in full (rest from reference TRBV19 and TRBJ1-1): DGGITQSPKYLFRKEGQNVTLSCEQNLNHDAMYWYRQDPGQGLRLIYYSQIVNDFQKGDIAEGYSVSREKKESFPLTVTSAQKNPTAFYLCASSIGWGPGESDTEAFFGQGTRLTVV.

The rearrangement uses TRBV4-2 and TRBJ1-1, with no clear D. This CDR3 contains 14 residues. V was cut by 1 base and J by 0 bases, with 6 bases left in between. Germline-derived CDR1 and CDR2 are LGHNA and YNFKEQ. The CDR3 here is CASSQVRLNTEAFF. Written as DNA, the CDR3 is TGTGCCAGCAGCCAAGTCCGCTTGAACACTGAAGCTTTCTTT.